The subject of this entry is one TCR beta chain. This may arise from a read error, as a much more abundant clone is one base away. Per the germline V gene, CDR1 is SGHKS and CDR2 is YYEKEE (reference sequence). This CDR3 region has 11 residues. Trimming removed 4 bases at V and 3 bases at J, with 3 bases between. The data originate from a study of blood T cell repertoires in COVID-19. About the research overall: Donors in the United States, Italy and Spain gave samples during acute or convalescent COVID-19. In each case, the material was cDNA or gDNA derived from T cells, B-cell-depleted T cells, or PBMCs.

In the authors' methods: Reference gene primers were amplified, and this amplification served to estimate nucleated cell counts. Using immunoSEQ multiplex PCR, the repertoire was profiled, and TCRdb retains in-frame clones only, with some absent. V and J calls and clone size come straight from that table; D and trimming were deduced from the DNA. The table lists about 190,000 clones, approximately 80% of them singletons. The chain couples TRBV5-5 to TRBJ2-3; D is ambiguous. The sequenced sample consisted of peripheral blood. The source of this sequence is a man between 45 and 60 years old who had recovered from COVID-19. CDR3 nucleotide sequence: TGTGCCAGCAGCCCTACAGATACGCAGTATTTT. This encodes CASSPTDTQYF.